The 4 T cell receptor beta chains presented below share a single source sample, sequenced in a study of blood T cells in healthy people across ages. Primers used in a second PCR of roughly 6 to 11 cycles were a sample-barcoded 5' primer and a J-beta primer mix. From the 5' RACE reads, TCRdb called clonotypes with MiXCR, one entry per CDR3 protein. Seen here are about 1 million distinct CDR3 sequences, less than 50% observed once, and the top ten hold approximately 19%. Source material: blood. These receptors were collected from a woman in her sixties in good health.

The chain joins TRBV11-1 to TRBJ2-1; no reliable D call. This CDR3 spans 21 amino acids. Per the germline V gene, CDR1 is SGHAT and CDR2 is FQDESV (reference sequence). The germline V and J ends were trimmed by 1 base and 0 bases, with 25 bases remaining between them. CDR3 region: CASSLGSPLGKPVSSYNEQFF. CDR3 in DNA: TGTGCCAGCAGCTTAGGTAGCCCTTTGGGGAAACCCGTGAGCTCCTACAATGAGCAGTTCTTC.

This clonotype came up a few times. The CDR3 DNA sequence: TGCAGCGTTGACAGCGGGGGTTACAATGAGCAGTTCTTC. It codes for CSVDSGGYNEQFF. The chain combines TRBV29-1 with TRBJ2-1, with 8 bases that match TRBD2. CDR1 and CDR2 from the germline V gene are SQVTM and ANQGSEA. The CDR3 loop spans 13 amino acids. The trim removed 3 bases at V and 4 bases at J, leaving 2 bases unmatched.

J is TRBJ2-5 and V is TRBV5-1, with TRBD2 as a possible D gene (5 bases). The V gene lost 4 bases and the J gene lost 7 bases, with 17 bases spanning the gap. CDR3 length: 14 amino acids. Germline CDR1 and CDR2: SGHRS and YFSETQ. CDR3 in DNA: TGCGCCAGCAGCAACGCAAGGGAAGGGAGGACCCAGTACTTC. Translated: CASSNAREGRTQYF.

The CDR3 here is CASSQSSTSGKVNEQFF. DNA of the CDR3: TGTGCCAGCAGCCAATCCTCGACTAGCGGGAAAGTCAATGAGCAGTTCTTC. V is TRBV3-1 and J is TRBJ2-1; TRBD2 matches 11 bases. The CDR3 is 17 residues long. Per the germline V gene, CDR1 is LGHDT and CDR2 is YNNKEL (reference sequence). Trimming took 2 bases from V and 6 from J; bases not matched to a gene: 9.